This TCR beta chain was profiled in a study of cytomegalovirus exposure and HLA in healthy donors. Separation from the 666-subject first cohort characterized the roughly 130-subject validation cohort, to which the donors belonged. General study results and limits: Most TCR sequences were rare, but some public TCRs occurred in many donors.

The CDR3 contains 14 residues. Germline trimming cut 0 bases from V and 5 bases from J; bases unmatched to any gene: 3. Germline values: CDR1 SEHNR, CDR2 FQNEAQ (reference sequence). Using immunoSEQ multiplex PCR, the repertoire was profiled, and TCRdb retains in-frame clones only, with some absent. The sample lists around 130,000 clones, under 90% seen once, with about 3% in the top ten. Turning to this clone: Its antigen is undetermined.

The receptor was derived from a young man in good health and CMV-seronegative. The sample taken for sequencing was PBMCs. The chain couples TRBV7-9 to TRBJ2-7, with 8 bases fitting TRBD2. CDR3 DNA: TGTGCCAGCAGCTTAGCCGGGGGGGCCAACGAGCAGTACTTC. Translation: CASSLAGGANEQYF.